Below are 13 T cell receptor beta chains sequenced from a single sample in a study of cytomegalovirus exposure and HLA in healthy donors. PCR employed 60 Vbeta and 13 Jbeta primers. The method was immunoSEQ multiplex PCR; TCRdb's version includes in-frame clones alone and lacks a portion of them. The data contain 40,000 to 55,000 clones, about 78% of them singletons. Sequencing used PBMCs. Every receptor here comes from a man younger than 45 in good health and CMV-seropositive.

CDR3 sequence (DNA): TGTGCCAGCAGCGTCAGGACTAACTATGGCTACACCTTC. It specifies CASSVRTNYGYTF. The rearrangement uses TRBV28 and TRBJ1-2, with D unclear. Trimming pared 6 bases from V and 0 bases from J, leaving 8 bases between. Per germline, CDR1 MDHEN and CDR2 SYDVKM. This CDR3 has 13 residues.

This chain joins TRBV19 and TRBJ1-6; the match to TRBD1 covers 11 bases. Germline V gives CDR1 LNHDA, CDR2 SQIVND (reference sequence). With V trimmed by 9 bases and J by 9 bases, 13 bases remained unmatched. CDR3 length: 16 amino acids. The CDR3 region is CASGRDRGMVASPLHF. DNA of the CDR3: TGTGCCAGCGGTCGGGACAGGGGGATGGTTGCTTCACCCCTCCACTTT.

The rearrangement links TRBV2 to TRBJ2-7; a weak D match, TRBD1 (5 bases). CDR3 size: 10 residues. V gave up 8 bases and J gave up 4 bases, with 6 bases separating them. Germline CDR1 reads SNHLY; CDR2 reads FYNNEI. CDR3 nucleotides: TGTGCCAGCCAGGGTTACGAGCAGTACTTC. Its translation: CASQGYEQYF. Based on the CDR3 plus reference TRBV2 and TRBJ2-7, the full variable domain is EPEVTQTPSHQVTQMGQEVILRCVPISNHLYFYWYRQILGQKVEFLVSFYNNEISEKSEIFDDQFSVERPDGSNFTLKIRSTKLEDSAMYFCASQGYEQYFGPGTRLTVT.

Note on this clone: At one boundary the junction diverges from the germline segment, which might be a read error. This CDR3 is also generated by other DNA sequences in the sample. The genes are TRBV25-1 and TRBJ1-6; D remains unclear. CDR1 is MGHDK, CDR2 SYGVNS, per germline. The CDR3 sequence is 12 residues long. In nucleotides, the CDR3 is TGTGCCGTGAGCTCCTATAATTCCCCCCTCCACTTT. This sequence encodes CAVSSYNSPLHF.

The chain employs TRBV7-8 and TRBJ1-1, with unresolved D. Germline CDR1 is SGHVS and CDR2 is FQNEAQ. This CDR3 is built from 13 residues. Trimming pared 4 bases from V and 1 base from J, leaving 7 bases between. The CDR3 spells CASSSLGNTEAFF. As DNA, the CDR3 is TGTGCCAGCAGCTCCCTCGGGAACACTGAAGCTTTCTTT. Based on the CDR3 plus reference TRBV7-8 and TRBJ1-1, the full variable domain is GAGVSQSPRYKVAKRGQDVALRCDPISGHVSLFWYQQALGQGPEFLTYFQNEAQLDKSGLPSDRFFAERPEGSVSTLKIQRTQQEDSAVYLCASSSLGNTEAFFGQGTRLTVV.

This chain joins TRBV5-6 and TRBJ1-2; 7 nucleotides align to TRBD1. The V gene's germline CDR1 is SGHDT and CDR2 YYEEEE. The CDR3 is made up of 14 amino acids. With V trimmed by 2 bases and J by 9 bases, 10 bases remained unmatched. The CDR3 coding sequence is TGTGCCAGCAGCTTCGGGACAGACGGGTTTCGCTACACCTTC. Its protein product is CASSFGTDGFRYTF. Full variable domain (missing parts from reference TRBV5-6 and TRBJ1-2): DAGVTQSPTHLIKTRGQQVTLRCSPKSGHDTVSWYQQALGQGPQFIFQYYEEEERQRGNFPDRFSGHQFPNYSSELNVNALLLGDSALYLCASSFGTDGFRYTFGSGTRLTVV.

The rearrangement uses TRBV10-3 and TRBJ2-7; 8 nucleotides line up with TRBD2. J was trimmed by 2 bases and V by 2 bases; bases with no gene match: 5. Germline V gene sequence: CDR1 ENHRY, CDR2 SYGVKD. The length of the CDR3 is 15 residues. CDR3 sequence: CAISEPAGVAYEQYF. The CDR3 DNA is TGTGCCATCAGTGAGCCAGCGGGGGTTGCCTACGAGCAGTACTTC.

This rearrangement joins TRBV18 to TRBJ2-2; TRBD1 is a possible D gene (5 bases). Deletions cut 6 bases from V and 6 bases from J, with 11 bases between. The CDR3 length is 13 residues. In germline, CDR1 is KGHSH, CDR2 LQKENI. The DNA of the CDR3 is TGTGCCAGCTCCCTCAGGGAAGCCGGGGAGCTGTTTTTT. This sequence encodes CASSLREAGELFF. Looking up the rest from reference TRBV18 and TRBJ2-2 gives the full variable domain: NAGVMQNPRHLVRRRGQEARLRCSPMKGHSHVYWYRQLPEEGLKFMVYLQKENIIDESGMPKERFSAEFPKEGPSILRIQQVVRGDSAAYFCASSLREAGELFFGEGSRLTVL.

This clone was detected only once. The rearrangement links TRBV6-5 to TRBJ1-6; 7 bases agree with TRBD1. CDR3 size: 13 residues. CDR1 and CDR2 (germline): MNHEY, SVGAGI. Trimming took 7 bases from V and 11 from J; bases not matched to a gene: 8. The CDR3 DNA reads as TGTGCCAGCACTACAGGGGAGTCGGCACCCCTCCACTTT. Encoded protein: CASTTGESAPLHF.

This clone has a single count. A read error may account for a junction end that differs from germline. CDR3 protein: CASSLYLVAGGRTLF. CDR3 bases: TGTGCCAGCAGTTTATATCTCGTCGCGGGGGGCCGGACACTTTTT. The rearrangement joins TRBV28 to TRBJ1-5; weak D call: TRBD1 (6 bases). The CDR3 has 15 amino acids. Germline V gene data show CDR1 as MDHEN and CDR2 as SYDVKM.

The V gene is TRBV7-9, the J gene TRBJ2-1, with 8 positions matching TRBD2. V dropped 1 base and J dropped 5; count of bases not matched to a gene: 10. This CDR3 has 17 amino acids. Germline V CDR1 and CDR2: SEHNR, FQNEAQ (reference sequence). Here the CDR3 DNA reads TGTGCCAGCAGCTTAGGACGTCTAGCGGGCGTGGACAATGAGCAGTTCTTC. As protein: CASSLGRLAGVDNEQFF.

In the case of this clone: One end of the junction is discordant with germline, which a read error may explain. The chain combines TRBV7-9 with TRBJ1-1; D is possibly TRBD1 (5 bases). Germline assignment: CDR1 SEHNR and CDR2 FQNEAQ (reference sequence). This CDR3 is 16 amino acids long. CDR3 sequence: CSSSFFSGGSLRGAFF. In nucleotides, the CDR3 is TGTTCCAGCAGCTTCTTCTCAGGAGGGAGTCTTAGGGGAGCTTTCTTT.

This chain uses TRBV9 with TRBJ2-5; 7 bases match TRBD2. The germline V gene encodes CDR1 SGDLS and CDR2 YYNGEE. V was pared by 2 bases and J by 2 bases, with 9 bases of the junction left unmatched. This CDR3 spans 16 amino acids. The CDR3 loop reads CASSVLPGLQQETQYF. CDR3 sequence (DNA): TGTGCCAGCAGCGTCCTACCGGGACTACAACAAGAGACCCAGTACTTC.